Presented here are 20 T cell receptor beta chains from one specimen sequenced in a study of T cell responses to AZD1222 COVID-19 vaccine. Produced via immunoSEQ multiplex PCR; TCRdb's table is partial and in-frame only. In the table there are around 87,000 clones, just over 85% of which are singletons. Material: peripheral blood, obtained on day 0 of AZD1222 vaccination. The receptors come from an adult in good health.

The chain carries TRBV9 and TRBJ1-5, with D hard to call. The CDR3 sequence is 13 residues long. In germline, CDR1 is SGDLS, CDR2 YYNGEE. V was clipped by 3 bases and J by 4 bases, with 8 bases between them. Here the CDR3 DNA reads TGTGCCAGCAGCGGGACGGGGAATCAGCCCCAGCATTTT. Translated: CASSGTGNQPQHF.

This clone occurred a few times. V and J are TRBV19 and TRBJ1-1; the D gene is possibly TRBD1 (5 bases). Trimming stripped 6 bases from V and 7 bases from J, with 15 bases between. The CDR3 has 13 residues. Germline V lookup: CDR1 LNHDA, CDR2 SQIVND (reference sequence). CDR3 residues: CASRQSDSFEAFF. The CDR3 DNA follows: TGTGCCAGTAGGCAGTCTGACAGCTTTGAAGCTTTCTTT.

The rearrangement links TRBV7-2 to TRBJ2-2; 10 positions match TRBD2. The germline CDR1 and CDR2 sequences are SGHTA and FQGNSA. CDR3 length equals 15 residues. The V and J ends lost 4 bases and 7 bases, in that order; junction bases with no gene match: 6. For the CDR3, the DNA is TGTGCCAGCAGCTGGGGGGGACTAGCGAACGGGGAGCTGTTTTTT. Encoded protein: CASSWGGLANGELFF.

The J gene is TRBJ1-4, the V gene TRBV30; D remains unclear. V lost 2 bases to trimming and J lost 8 bases, with 12 bases between them. CDR1 is GTSNPN and CDR2 is SVGIG in the germline V gene (reference sequence). The CDR3 loop spans 13 amino acids. In nucleotides, the CDR3 is TGTGCCTGGAGTTCCCAATCATGGGAAAAACTGTTTTTT. Its translation is CAWSSQSWEKLFF.

V usage is TRBV2 and J usage is TRBJ2-1, with 8 bases that match TRBD2. Germline V gene lookup returns CDR1 SNHLY and CDR2 FYNNEI. V lost 3 bases to trimming and J lost 4 bases; unmatched junction nucleotides: 2. This CDR3 is built from 14 residues. The DNA for the CDR3 is TGTGCCAGCAGTGAGGGACTAGGGTACAATGAGCAGTTCTTC. The encoded protein is CASSEGLGYNEQFF. The full variable domain, rest sourced from reference TRBV2 and TRBJ2-1, is EPEVTQTPSHQVTQMGQEVILRCVPISNHLYFYWYRQILGQKVEFLVSFYNNEISEKSEIFDDQFSVERPDGSNFTLKIRSTKLEDSAMYFCASSEGLGYNEQFFGPGTRLTVL.

Turning to this clone: Other DNA sequences in this sample translate to the same CDR3. V is TRBV5-1 and J is TRBJ2-3; 7 bases are shared with TRBD1. The CDR3 is 16 amino acids. The ends lost 0 bases at V and 0 bases at J; junction bases unmatched: 4. Germline-derived CDR1 and CDR2 are SGHRS and YFSETQ. The CDR3 DNA is TGCGCCAGCAGCTTGGACGGACAGGCTAGCACAGATACGCAGTATTTT. Translating gives CASSLDGQASTDTQYF.

In DNA form, the CDR3 reads TGTGCCAGCAGCTTAAGTCAGCGGAGGGCTATCACTGAGCAGTACTTC. It specifies CASSLSQRRAITEQYF. The chain joins TRBV13 to TRBJ2-7, with D perhaps TRBD2 (6 bases). This CDR3 comprises 16 residues. V gave up 2 bases and J gave up 7 bases, with 21 bases separating them. Per germline, CDR1 PRHDT and CDR2 FYEKMQ (reference sequence).

This chain links TRBV6-1 with TRBJ1-1; no clear D. Germline V CDR1 and CDR2: MNHNS, SASEGT. V was cut by 2 bases and J by 1 base, with 5 bases left in between. The CDR3 totals 13 residues. The CDR3 DNA reads as TGTGCCAGCAGTGAAACCGAGAACACTGAAGCTTTCTTT. This codes for CASSETENTEAFF.

The V gene is TRBV6-5, the J gene TRBJ1-2, with a tentative D call TRBD1 (5 bases). CDR3 length: 13 amino acids. CDR1 is MNHEY, CDR2 SVGAGI, per germline. Trimming left V 7 bases short and J 2 bases short, with 11 bases between. The CDR3 coding sequence is TGTGCCAGCACCTACGACAGAAACTATGGCTACACCTTC. Translated, it gives CASTYDRNYGYTF.

The chain employs TRBV5-1 and TRBJ2-7; D perhaps matches TRBD2 (6 bases). The germline gives CDR1 SGHRS, CDR2 YFSETQ. Deletions cut 2 bases from V and 3 bases from J, with 15 bases between. The CDR3 spans 15 residues. CDR3: CASSFSSGLGYEQYF. CDR3 DNA sequence: TGCGCCAGCAGCTTCTCAAGCGGGTTAGGCTACGAGCAGTACTTC. Full variable domain (outside the CDR3, taken from reference TRBV5-1 and TRBJ2-7): KAGVTQTPRYLIKTRGQQVTLSCSPISGHRSVSWYQQTPGQGLQFLFEYFSETQRNKGNFPGRFSGRQFSNSRSEMNVSTLELGDSALYLCASSFSSGLGYEQYFGPGTRLTVT.

The chain uses TRBV7-2 and TRBJ2-3; maybe TRBD2 (6 bases). Germline V gives CDR1 SGHTA, CDR2 FQGNSA. The CDR3 is made up of 12 amino acids. V was pared by 4 bases and J by 7 bases, with 9 bases between. CDR3 in amino acids: CASSSTSNTQYF. The CDR3 bases are TGTGCCAGCAGCTCTACTAGCAATACGCAGTATTTT.

V gene TRBV19 combines with J gene TRBJ1-1; the D gene is possibly TRBD1 (6 bases). CDR3 length: 17 residues. V was cut by 5 bases and J by 2 bases, with 21 bases left in between. The V gene's germline CDR1 is LNHDA and CDR2 SQIVND (reference sequence). The DNA for the CDR3 is TGTGCCAGTAGTCGATATGGAGGGGGAGGGGGTAACACTGAAGCTTTCTTT. Amino acid sequence: CASSRYGGGGGNTEAFF.

The V call is TRBV6-5, the J call TRBJ2-5; D uncertain. The germline V gene has CDR1 MNHEY and CDR2 SVGAGI. The CDR3 runs 14 residues. V dropped 2 bases and J dropped 1 base, with 8 bases sitting between them. In DNA, the CDR3 is TGTGCCAGCAGTTACGCCAGATCCCAAGAGACCCAGTACTTC. It is translated as CASSYARSQETQYF.

The chain carries TRBV12-3 or TRBV12-4 and TRBJ2-1; the D gene is possibly TRBD2 (6 bases). The CDR3 has 12 residues. The V end was cut by 5 bases, the J end by 9 bases, with 11 bases between. The CDR3 DNA sequence: TGTGCCAGCAGTCCACTAGCTGCTGAGCAGTTCTTC. Translation gives CASSPLAAEQFF.

The chain joins TRBV19 to TRBJ1-4, with D tentatively TRBD1 (5 bases). In germline, CDR1 is LNHDA, CDR2 SQIVND (reference sequence). The germline V and J ends were trimmed by 8 bases and 5 bases, with 12 bases remaining between them. The CDR3 sequence is 13 residues long. The CDR3 DNA is TGTGCCAGTGGACACATAGAGAATGAAAAACTGTTTTTT. Its translation is CASGHIENEKLFF.

This clone was recorded only once. V is TRBV7-2 and J is TRBJ2-1; D is undetermined. Germline lookup yields CDR1 SGHTA and CDR2 FQGNSA. Trimming took off 2 bases at V and 9 bases at J, with 5 bases between the two ends. The CDR3 is 11 residues long. DNA of the CDR3: TGTGCCAGCAGCTTAAGGGCTGAGCAGTTCTTC. This sequence encodes CASSLRAEQFF.

This clone turned up a few times. The V and J genes are TRBV5-8 and TRBJ1-6, with D uncertain. The CDR3 has 14 amino acids. V dropped 4 bases and J dropped 7 bases, with 12 bases sitting between them. CDR1 SGHTS and CDR2 YDEGEE come from the germline V gene. CDR3 coding DNA: TGTGCCAGCAGCCTGGGCGGACGGAATTCACCCCTCCACTTT. Translated, it gives CASSLGGRNSPLHF.

The sample holds one count of this clone. This rearrangement joins TRBV19 to TRBJ1-2; tentative D call: TRBD1 (5 bases). CDR1 and CDR2 from the germline V gene are LNHDA and SQIVND (reference sequence). V was trimmed by 2 bases and J by 5 bases, leaving 12 bases between them. The CDR3 extends over 14 amino acids. In DNA, the CDR3 is TGTGCCAGTAGTATAAGGGGAAGAGGGTATGGCTACACCTTC. It specifies CASSIRGRGYGYTF.

The chain joins TRBV28 to TRBJ1-2, with a tentative D call TRBD1 (5 bases). Trimming left V 4 bases short and J 4 bases short, with 10 bases between. Germline CDR1 MDHEN, CDR2 SYDVKM. The CDR3 length is 13 residues. DNA for the CDR3: TGTGCCAGCAGTTCTGACAGCGTCTATGGCTACACCTTC. Translation: CASSSDSVYGYTF.

V usage is TRBV12-3 or TRBV12-4 and J usage is TRBJ1-6, with D hard to call. The CDR3 totals 13 residues. The CDR3, as DNA: TGTGCGTCCTCAGGAACTAATAATTCACCCCTCCACTTT. Translation: CASSGTNNSPLHF.